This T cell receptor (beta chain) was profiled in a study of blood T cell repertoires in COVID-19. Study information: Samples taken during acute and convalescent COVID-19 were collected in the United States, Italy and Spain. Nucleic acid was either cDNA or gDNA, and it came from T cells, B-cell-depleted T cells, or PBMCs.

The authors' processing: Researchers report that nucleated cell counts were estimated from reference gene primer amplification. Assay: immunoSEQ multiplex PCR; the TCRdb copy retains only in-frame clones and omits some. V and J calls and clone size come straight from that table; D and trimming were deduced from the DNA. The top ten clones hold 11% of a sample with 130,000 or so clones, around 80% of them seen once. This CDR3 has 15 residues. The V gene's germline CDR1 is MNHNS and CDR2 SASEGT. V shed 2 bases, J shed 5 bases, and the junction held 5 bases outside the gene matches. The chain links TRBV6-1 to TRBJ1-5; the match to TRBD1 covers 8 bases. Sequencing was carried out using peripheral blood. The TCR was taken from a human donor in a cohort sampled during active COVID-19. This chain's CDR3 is CASSENPGGYQPQHF. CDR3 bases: TGTGCCAGCAGTGAAAACCCAGGGGGCTATCAGCCCCAGCATTTT.